Shown below are 15 T cell receptor beta chains from a single sample sequenced in a study of cytomegalovirus exposure and HLA in healthy donors. Primers: 60 Vbeta forward and 13 Jbeta reverse. Measured with immunoSEQ multiplex PCR; TCRdb has only the in-frame clones, and not every one. Of about 180,000 clones in the sample, around 74% were seen once. Sequenced sample: PBMCs. All receptors come from a male donor in good health and CMV-seronegative.

In this sample, this clone turned up a few times. The rearrangement joins TRBV5-4 to TRBJ2-7; no reliable D call. This CDR3 has 11 amino acids. The germline CDR1 and CDR2 sequences are SGHNT and YYREEE (reference sequence). V was trimmed by 2 bases and J by 6 bases, leaving 6 bases between them. The CDR3 DNA reads TGTGCCAGCAGCTTTTTCATCGAGCAGTACTTC. It translates to CASSFFIEQYF.

This clone was detected a few times. The rearrangement uses TRBV19 and TRBJ1-5; D possibly corresponds to TRBD1 (5 bases). The germline V gene has CDR1 LNHDA and CDR2 SQIVND (reference sequence). V lost 5 bases, J lost 4 bases, and 15 bases lay in between. This CDR3 has 15 residues. The CDR3 here is CASSSRQRDNQPQHF. The CDR3 bases are TGTGCCAGTAGTTCCCGACAGAGAGATAATCAGCCCCAGCATTTT.

DNA for the CDR3: TGTGCCACCAGCAGAGATCACGTCGGACAGAGTAATCAGCCCCAGCATTTT. This translates into CATSRDHVGQSNQPQHF. V and J are TRBV15 and TRBJ1-5; TRBD1 might be the D (6 bases). CDR3 length: 17 residues. Germline CDR1 LNHNV, CDR2 YYDKDF (reference sequence). Trimming stripped 0 bases from V and 4 bases from J, with 16 bases between.

The V and J genes are TRBV30 and TRBJ1-5; 7 positions agree with TRBD1. The CDR3 is 15 residues long. From germline, CDR1 is GTSNPN and CDR2 SVGIG (reference sequence). Unmatched junction bases numbered 5, after V lost 2 bases and J lost 1 base. CDR3 in amino acids: CAWSPGTVSNQPQHF. CDR3 sequence (DNA): TGTGCCTGGAGTCCGGGGACAGTAAGCAATCAGCCCCAGCATTTT.

The chain is built from TRBV29-1 and TRBJ2-5; 7 bases are a match to TRBD1. With 3 bases clipped from V and 0 bases from J, the junction kept 1 base outside the gene matches. The CDR3 extends over 13 amino acids. Per germline, CDR1 SQVTM and CDR2 ANQGSEA. CDR3 in DNA: TGCAGCGTTGAGGGACAGAACCAAGAGACCCAGTACTTC. Translation: CSVEGQNQETQYF.

This clone was detected a few times. The rearrangement links TRBV6-6 to TRBJ2-7, with 8 bases lining up with TRBD2. The CDR3 loop spans 16 amino acids. Germline V gene lookup returns CDR1 MNHNY and CDR2 SVGAGI (reference sequence). V dropped 6 bases and J dropped 4; count of bases not matched to a gene: 14. CDR3 in amino acids: CASRPRIAGIEYEQYF. The CDR3 DNA sequence: TGTGCCAGCAGACCCCGAATAGCGGGAATAGAATACGAGCAGTACTTC.

CDR3 loop: CATSMGVSTDTQYF. CDR3 nucleotide sequence: TGTGCCACCTCCATGGGCGTCAGCACAGATACGCAGTATTTT. The rearrangement joins TRBV19 to TRBJ2-3; D unresolved. Per germline, CDR1 LNHDA and CDR2 SQIVND (reference sequence). Trimming shortened V by 10 bases and J by 0 bases, and 14 bases separated the two germline ends. This CDR3 region has 14 residues.

The CDR3 nucleotides are TGTGCCAGCAGCTTAGCCCGGGGGGCTATCAATGAGCAGTTCTTC. It is translated as CASSLARGAINEQFF. V usage is TRBV7-9 and J usage is TRBJ2-1; a possible D gene is TRBD2 (7 bases). Trimming left V 0 bases short and J 6 bases short, with 12 bases between. The CDR3 consists of 15 residues. Germline CDR1 SEHNR, CDR2 FQNEAQ (reference sequence). The full variable domain, with the rest looked up from reference TRBV7-9 and TRBJ2-1, is DTGVSQNPRHKITKRGQNVTFRCDPISEHNRLYWYRQTLGQGPEFLTYFQNEAQLEKSRLLSDRFSAERPKGSFSTLEIQRTEQGDSAMYLCASSLARGAINEQFFGPGTRLTVL.

The chain uses TRBV4-2 and TRBJ2-3; the match to TRBD2 covers 9 bases. CDR3 length: 17 residues. V lost 4 bases to trimming and J lost 5 bases; unmatched junction nucleotides: 13. CDR1 and CDR2 (germline): LGHNA, YNFKEQ. The CDR3 sequence: CASSPQGLAQWGDTQYF. The CDR3 nucleotides read TGTGCCAGCAGCCCCCAGGGACTAGCCCAATGGGGAGATACGCAGTATTTT.

This clone was counted at least ten times. The V and J genes are TRBV6-6 and TRBJ1-2; D not resolved. The V gene's germline CDR1 is MNHNY and CDR2 SVGAGI (reference sequence). The CDR3 is 15 residues long. V lost 0 bases, J lost 0 bases, and 8 bases lay in between. CDR3 in DNA: TGTGCCAGCAGTTACTCGGAGAGCCCTAACTATGGCTACACCTTC. It yields the protein CASSYSESPNYGYTF.

This chain joins TRBV7-6 and TRBJ2-3; perhaps TRBD2 as D (6 bases). Looked up from germline, CDR1 is SGHVS and CDR2 is FNYEAQ. The CDR3 extends over 17 amino acids. Deletions cut 5 bases from V and 1 base from J, with 19 bases between. In DNA, the CDR3 is TGTGCCAGCAGCCCAAATGCCAAGCGGGCGCGCACAGATACGCAGTATTTT. Translation: CASSPNAKRARTDTQYF.

This clone has a single count. The V and J genes are TRBV6-6 and TRBJ2-1; tentatively, D is TRBD2 (6 bases). The CDR3 is made up of 15 amino acids. Germline lookup yields CDR1 MNHNY and CDR2 SVGAGI (reference sequence). Trimming left V 10 bases short and J 4 bases short, with 20 bases between. CDR3: CATQEAGLRYNEQFF. In nucleotides, the CDR3 is TGTGCCACCCAGGAGGCGGGATTGCGGTACAATGAGCAGTTCTTC.

The V call is TRBV6-5, the J call TRBJ2-7; 11 nucleotides align to TRBD2. The CDR3 is 13 amino acids. Germline assignment: CDR1 MNHEY and CDR2 SVGAGI. The V segment lost 7 bases and the J segment 5 bases; nucleotides outside the gene matches: 4. The CDR3 DNA reads as TGTGCCAGCACCCTAGCGGGAGGCGACGAGCAGTACTTC. The encoded protein is CASTLAGGDEQYF.

The chain couples TRBV30 to TRBJ1-5; D remains ambiguous. CDR1 is GTSNPN and CDR2 is SVGIG in the germline V gene (reference sequence). CDR3 length: 13 amino acids. V was shortened by 3 bases and J by 7 bases, with 13 bases between the two germline ends. CDR3 in DNA: TGTGCCTGGAGGCCCGGGAATTTGCAGCCCCAGCATTTT. This encodes CAWRPGNLQPQHF.

The chain recombines TRBV5-1 with TRBJ2-3, with D possibly being TRBD2 (6 bases). The CDR3 extends over 16 amino acids. Looked up from germline, CDR1 is SGHRS and CDR2 is YFSETQ. Trimming took 0 bases from V and 2 from J, leaving 13 bases between them. The CDR3 DNA reads as TGCGCCAGCAGCTTGGGTCGGGACTTCTACACAGATACGCAGTATTTT. As protein: CASSLGRDFYTDTQYF.